This T cell receptor (beta chain) stems from a study of T cells in localized non-small cell lung cancer. General observations from the study: Researchers found a median approximately 57 of the top 100 tumor clones in adjacent lung.

This clone has just a few counts. Antigen specificity is unknown. The assay was immunoSEQ multiplex PCR, and TCRdb's table has in-frame clones only and misses some. The sample lists around 1,900 clones, 40% to 55% seen once, with 40% in the top ten. CDR1 and CDR2 (germline): MGHRA, YSYEKL. V dropped 7 bases and J dropped 0; count of bases not matched to a gene: 24. The CDR3 is made up of 21 amino acids. This TCR was recovered from a male donor aged 60 or over with stage II lung adenocarcinoma. The chain joins TRBV4-1 to TRBJ2-4, with 7 bases aligning to TRBD1. Sequencing used lung tumor tissue, obtained before any cancer treatment. Here the CDR3 reads CASTPTGNQNLGGAAKNIQYF. The CDR3, as DNA: TGCGCCAGCACCCCGACAGGGAATCAAAATCTCGGTGGTGCAGCCAAAAACATTCAGTACTTC.